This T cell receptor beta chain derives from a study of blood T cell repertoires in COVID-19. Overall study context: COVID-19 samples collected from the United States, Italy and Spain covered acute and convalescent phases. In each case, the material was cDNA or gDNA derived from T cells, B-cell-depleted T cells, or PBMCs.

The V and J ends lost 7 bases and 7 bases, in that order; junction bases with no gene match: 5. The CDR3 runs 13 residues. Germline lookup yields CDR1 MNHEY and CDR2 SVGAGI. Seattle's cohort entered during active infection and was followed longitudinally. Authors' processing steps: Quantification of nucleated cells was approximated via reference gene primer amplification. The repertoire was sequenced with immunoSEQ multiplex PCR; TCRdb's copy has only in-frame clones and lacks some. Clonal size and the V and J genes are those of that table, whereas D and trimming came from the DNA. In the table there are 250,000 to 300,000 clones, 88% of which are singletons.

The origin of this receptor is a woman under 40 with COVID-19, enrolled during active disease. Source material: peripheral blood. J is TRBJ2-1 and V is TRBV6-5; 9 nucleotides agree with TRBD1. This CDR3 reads CASNGQGRNEQFF. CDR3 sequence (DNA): TGTGCCAGCAATGGACAGGGGCGGAATGAGCAGTTCTTC.